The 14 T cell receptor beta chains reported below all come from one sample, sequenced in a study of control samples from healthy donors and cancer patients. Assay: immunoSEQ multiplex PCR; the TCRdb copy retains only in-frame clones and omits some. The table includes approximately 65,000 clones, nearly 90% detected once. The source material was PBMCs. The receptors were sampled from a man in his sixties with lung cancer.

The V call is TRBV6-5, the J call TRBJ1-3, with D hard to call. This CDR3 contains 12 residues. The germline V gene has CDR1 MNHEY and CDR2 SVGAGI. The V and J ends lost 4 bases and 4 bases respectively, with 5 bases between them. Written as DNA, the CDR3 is TGTGCCAGCAGTTTTCAAGGAAACACCATATATTTT. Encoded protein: CASSFQGNTIYF.

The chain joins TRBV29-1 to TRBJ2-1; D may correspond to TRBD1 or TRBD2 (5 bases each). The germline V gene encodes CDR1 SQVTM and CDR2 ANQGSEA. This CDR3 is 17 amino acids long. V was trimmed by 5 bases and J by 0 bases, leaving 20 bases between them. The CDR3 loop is CSVKTPSSGSSYNEQFF. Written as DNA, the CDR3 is TGCAGCGTTAAGACACCTTCCTCAGGGAGCTCCTACAATGAGCAGTTCTTC.

The CDR3 loop reads CASSPSGGRLSGYTF. CDR3 in DNA: TGTGCCAGCAGCCCCTCGGGTGGACGCCTGTCGGGCTACACCTTC. V gene TRBV3-1 (or the pseudogene TRBV3-2) combines with J gene TRBJ1-2; D gene ambiguous. The CDR3 is 15 residues long. The V gene's germline CDR1 is LGHDT and CDR2 YNNKEL (reference sequence). V was trimmed by 4 bases and J by 8 bases, leaving 20 bases between them.

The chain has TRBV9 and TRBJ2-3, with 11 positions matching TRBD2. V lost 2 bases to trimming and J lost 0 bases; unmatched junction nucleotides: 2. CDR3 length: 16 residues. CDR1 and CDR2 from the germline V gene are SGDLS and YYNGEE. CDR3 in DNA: TGTGCCAGCAGCGTTAGCGGGGGGGCGAGCACAGATACGCAGTATTTT. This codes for CASSVSGGASTDTQYF. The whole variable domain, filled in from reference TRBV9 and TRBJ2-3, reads DSGVTQTPKHLITATGQRVTLRCSPRSGDLSVYWYQQSLDQGLQFLIQYYNGEERAKGNILERFSAQQFPDLHSELNLSSLELGDSALYFCASSVSGGASTDTQYFGPGTRLTVL.

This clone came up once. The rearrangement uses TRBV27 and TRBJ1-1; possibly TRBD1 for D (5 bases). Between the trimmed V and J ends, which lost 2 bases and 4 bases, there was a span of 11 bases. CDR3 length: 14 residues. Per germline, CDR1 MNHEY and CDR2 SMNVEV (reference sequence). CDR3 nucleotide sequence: TGTGCCAGCAGTTTAATGGATGGGGGCACTGAAGCTTTCTTT. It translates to CASSLMDGGTEAFF.

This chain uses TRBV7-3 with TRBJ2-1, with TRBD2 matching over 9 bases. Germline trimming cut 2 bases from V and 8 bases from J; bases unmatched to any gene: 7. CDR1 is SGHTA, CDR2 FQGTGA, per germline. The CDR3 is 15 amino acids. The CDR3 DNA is TGTGCCAGCAGCTTAGTAAGCGGGGGGAGGCATGAGCAGTTCTTC. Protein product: CASSLVSGGRHEQFF.

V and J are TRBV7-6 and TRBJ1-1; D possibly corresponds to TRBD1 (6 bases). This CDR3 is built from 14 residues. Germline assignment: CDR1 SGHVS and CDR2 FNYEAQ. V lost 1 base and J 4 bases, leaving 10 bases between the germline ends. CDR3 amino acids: CASSLVGRGTEAFF. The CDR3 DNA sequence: TGTGCCAGCAGCTTAGTGGGCAGGGGCACTGAAGCTTTCTTT.

CDR3 coding DNA: TGTGCCAGCAGTTACGGCGTGACAGGAGGTAATCAGCCCCAGCATTTT. This codes for CASSYGVTGGNQPQHF. This chain joins TRBV6-6 and TRBJ1-5, with a possible D match to TRBD1 (6 bases). Trimming took 2 bases from V and 4 from J, leaving 15 bases between them. The CDR3 spans 16 residues. CDR1 and CDR2 from the germline V gene are MNHNY and SVGAGI (reference sequence).

The CDR3 DNA sequence: TGTGCCATCAGTAAGCAAACAGGGGGCGATGGCTACACCTTC. It yields the protein CAISKQTGGDGYTF. This chain links TRBV10-3 with TRBJ1-2; 9 bases match TRBD1. In germline, CDR1 is ENHRY, CDR2 SYGVKD. V lost 5 bases to trimming and J lost 6 bases; unmatched junction nucleotides: 7. CDR3 length equals 14 residues.

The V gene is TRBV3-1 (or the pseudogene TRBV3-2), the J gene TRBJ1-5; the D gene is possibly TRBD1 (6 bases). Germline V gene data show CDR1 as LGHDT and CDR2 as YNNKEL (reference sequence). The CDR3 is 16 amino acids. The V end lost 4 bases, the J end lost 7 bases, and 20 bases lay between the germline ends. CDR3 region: CASSRSRQERSQPQHF. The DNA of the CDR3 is TGTGCCAGCAGCCGCTCCCGACAGGAGCGTAGCCAGCCCCAGCATTTT.

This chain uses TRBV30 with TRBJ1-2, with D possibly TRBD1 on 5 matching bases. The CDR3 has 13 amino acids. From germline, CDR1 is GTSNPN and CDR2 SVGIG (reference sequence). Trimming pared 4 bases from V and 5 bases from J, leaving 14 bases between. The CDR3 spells CAWNPGGNYGYTF. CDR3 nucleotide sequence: TGTGCCTGGAACCCTGGGGGAAATTATGGCTACACCTTC. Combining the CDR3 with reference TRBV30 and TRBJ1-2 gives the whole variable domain SQTIHQWPATLVQPVGSPLSLECTVEGTSNPNLYWYRQAAGRGLQLLFYSVGIGQISSEVPQNLSASRPQDRQFILSSKKLLLSDSGFYLCAWNPGGNYGYTFGSGTRLTVV.

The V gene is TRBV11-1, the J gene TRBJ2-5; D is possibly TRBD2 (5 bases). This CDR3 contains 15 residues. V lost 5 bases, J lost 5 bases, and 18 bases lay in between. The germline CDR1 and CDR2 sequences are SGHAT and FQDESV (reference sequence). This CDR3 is CASSRLRIAGETQYF. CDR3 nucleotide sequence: TGTGCCAGCAGCCGCCTTCGGATCGCGGGCGAGACCCAGTACTTC.

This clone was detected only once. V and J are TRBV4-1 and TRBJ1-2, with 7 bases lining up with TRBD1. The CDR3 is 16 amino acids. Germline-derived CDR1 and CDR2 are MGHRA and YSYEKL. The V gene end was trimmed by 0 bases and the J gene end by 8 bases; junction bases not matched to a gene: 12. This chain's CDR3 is CASSQEATGAGRGYTF. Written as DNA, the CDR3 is TGCGCCAGCAGCCAAGAAGCCACAGGGGCAGGGAGAGGCTACACCTTC.

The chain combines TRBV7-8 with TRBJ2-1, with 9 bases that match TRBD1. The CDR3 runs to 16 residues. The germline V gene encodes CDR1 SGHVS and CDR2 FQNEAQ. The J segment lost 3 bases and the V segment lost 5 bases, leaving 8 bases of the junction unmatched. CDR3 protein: CASSAYTGGLYNEQFF. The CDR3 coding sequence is TGTGCCAGCAGCGCCTATACAGGGGGCCTCTACAATGAGCAGTTCTTC.